A few counts support the clone carrying this T cell receptor beta chain. Antigen: not known. PCR involved 60 Vbeta and 13 Jbeta primers. Measured with immunoSEQ multiplex PCR; TCRdb has only the in-frame clones, and not every one. The sample has 150,000 to 200,000 clones, 70% to 90% seen once; the top ten hold 2% to 3%. This sample was included in a study of cytomegalovirus exposure and HLA in healthy donors. Study-wide findings and caveats: Overall, approximately 180 TCR beta chains were annotated as cytomegalovirus-associated.

The trim removed 9 bases at V and 8 bases at J, leaving 8 bases unmatched. The CDR3 is 14 residues long. Germline V gives CDR1 PRHDT, CDR2 FYEKMQ (reference sequence). Sequences were obtained from PBMCs. The rearrangement uses TRBV13 and TRBJ2-1; 12 nucleotides match TRBD2. This TCR came from a man aged 25-40 years in good health and CMV-seropositive. The CDR3 DNA reads as TGTGCCAGTTCTAGCGGGAGGGCCACCGATGAGCAGTTCTTC. It encodes CASSSGRATDEQFF.